The 6 T cell receptor beta chains below come from one sample, sequenced in a study of blood T cell repertoires in COVID-19. The table came from immunoSEQ multiplex PCR; TCRdb's copy has only in-frame clones and leaves some out. The sample carries approximately 46,000 clones, around 86% recorded once. Material for sequencing was peripheral blood. These receptors were collected from a human donor in a cohort sampled during active COVID-19.

A few counts support this clone. The V and J genes are TRBV29-1 and TRBJ2-3, with D perhaps TRBD1 (5 bases). The V and J ends lost 6 bases and 2 bases respectively, with 6 bases between them. The CDR3 is made up of 11 amino acids. Germline V CDR1 and CDR2: SQVTM, ANQGSEA. CDR3 sequence: CSVDTTDTQYF. Here the CDR3 DNA reads TGCAGCGTGGACACCACAGATACGCAGTATTTT.

This clone was detected once. The chain carries TRBV7-9 and TRBJ2-5; 7 nucleotides agree with TRBD1. Germline V gene sequence: CDR1 SEHNR, CDR2 FQNEAQ (reference sequence). The CDR3 length is 14 residues. With V trimmed by 5 bases and J by 2 bases, 5 bases remained unmatched. CDR3 loop: CASSPGQVQETQYF. CDR3 nucleotide sequence: TGTGCCAGCAGCCCAGGACAGGTACAAGAGACCCAGTACTTC.

The gene calls are TRBV5-1 and TRBJ2-1; 7 nucleotides align to TRBD2. The CDR3 covers 23 residues. V lost 4 bases and J lost 0; bases outside the gene matches: 28. In germline, CDR1 is SGHRS, CDR2 YFSETQ. The CDR3 DNA is TGCGCCAGCAGCAGAGACTCCCGGGACTATAAGGAGGGACCGTTAAGCTCCTACAATGAGCAGTTCTTC. Translating gives CASSRDSRDYKEGPLSSYNEQFF. Full variable domain (remainder filled in from reference TRBV5-1 and TRBJ2-1): KAGVTQTPRYLIKTRGQQVTLSCSPISGHRSVSWYQQTPGQGLQFLFEYFSETQRNKGNFPGRFSGRQFSNSRSEMNVSTLELGDSALYLCASSRDSRDYKEGPLSSYNEQFFGPGTRLTVL.

The chain carries TRBV4-2 and TRBJ1-1, with D possibly being TRBD1 (6 bases). The CDR3 extends over 14 amino acids. Germline CDR1 and CDR2: LGHNA and YNFKEQ. Deletions cut 4 bases from V and 1 base from J, with 10 bases between. CDR3 in DNA: TGTGCCAGCAGCCTAAAACAGGGGAACACTGAAGCTTTCTTT. Amino acid sequence: CASSLKQGNTEAFF.

The chain employs TRBV7-2 and TRBJ2-1; TRBD2 matches at 8 bases. Germline-derived CDR1 and CDR2 are SGHTA and FQGNSA. The CDR3 contains 15 residues. V trimming: 4 bases; J trimming: 7 bases; junction bases outside the gene matches: 9. The CDR3 DNA reads TGTGCCAGCAGCTCTTTGCGGGGGGCCACTAATGAGCAGTTCTTC. It is translated as CASSSLRGATNEQFF.

The chain has TRBV30 and TRBJ1-3; the D gene is possibly TRBD1 (5 bases). Germline CDR1 and CDR2: GTSNPN and SVGIG (reference sequence). Trimming took off 0 bases at V and 0 bases at J, with 12 bases between the two ends. The CDR3 is 16 residues long. The CDR3 DNA reads as TGTGCCTGGAGTGTAGTGGGGGGAATCTCTGGAAACACCATATATTTT. This encodes CAWSVVGGISGNTIYF.